This entry lists 5 T cell receptor beta chains sequenced from one sample in a study of OX40 agonist ivuxolimab in advanced cancers. Libraries came from the immunoSEQ multiplex PCR assay. Drawn from immuneACCESS, this table holds only the in-frame rearrangements with V and J called that TCRdb kept. Clones are partly lost; checked studies trace under half to an unresolved V gene and leave the rest unexplained. The sample records about 32,000 clones, nearly 90% of which are singletons. Together, the top ten hold around three fifths of the sample. Sequences were derived from CD4+ or CD8+ T cells sorted from blood, sampled in a trial of the OX40 agonist ivuxolimab. These receptors were collected from an adult with an advanced solid tumor such as melanoma, head and neck, liver or kidney cancer.

The rearrangement links TRBV2 to TRBJ2-7, with TRBD1 matching 9 bases. The CDR3 length is 14 residues. V lost 6 bases, J lost 5 bases, and 8 bases stayed unmatched. Germline values: CDR1 SNHLY, CDR2 FYNNEI. Written as DNA, the CDR3 is TGTGCCAGCAGCGAGGGACAGGGCATCCACGAGCAGTACTTC. Translating gives CASSEGQGIHEQYF.

A single count supports this clone. The gene calls are TRBV30 and TRBJ1-2, with D unclear. The CDR3 consists of 14 residues. V was trimmed by 1 base and J by 4 bases, leaving 13 bases between them. Germline V gene sequence: CDR1 GTSNPN, CDR2 SVGIG (reference sequence). The CDR3 sequence: CAWSDALKVYGYTF. Written as DNA, the CDR3 is TGTGCCTGGAGTGACGCCCTCAAGGTCTATGGCTACACCTTC.

CDR3 in DNA: TGTGCCAGCAGCTTGACAGGGGGTTTACAAGAGACCCAGTACTTC. Protein: CASSLTGGLQETQYF. The J gene is TRBJ2-5, the V gene TRBV7-9; 9 bases are a match to TRBD1. Unmatched junction bases numbered 4, after V lost 3 bases and J lost 2 bases. Germline CDR1 and CDR2: SEHNR and FQNEAQ (reference sequence). The CDR3 is made up of 15 amino acids.

The chain has TRBV11-1 and TRBJ1-3; the D is unclear. The CDR3 contains 16 residues. CDR1 and CDR2 from the germline V gene are SGHAT and FQDESV (reference sequence). With 2 bases removed from V and 4 bases from J, the gap between germline ends came to 15 bases. This chain's CDR3 is CASSLQWTLGGNTIYF. DNA of the CDR3: TGTGCCAGCAGCTTACAATGGACCCTAGGCGGAAACACCATATATTTT.

This chain links TRBV7-3 with TRBJ1-5; unclear D gene. This CDR3 has 13 amino acids. Germline CDR1 SGHTA, CDR2 FQGTGA. V shed 1 base and J shed 6 bases, with 7 bases lying between them. Here the CDR3 reads CASSLNGGQPQHF. The DNA of the CDR3 is TGTGCCAGCAGCTTAAACGGTGGTCAGCCCCAGCATTTT.